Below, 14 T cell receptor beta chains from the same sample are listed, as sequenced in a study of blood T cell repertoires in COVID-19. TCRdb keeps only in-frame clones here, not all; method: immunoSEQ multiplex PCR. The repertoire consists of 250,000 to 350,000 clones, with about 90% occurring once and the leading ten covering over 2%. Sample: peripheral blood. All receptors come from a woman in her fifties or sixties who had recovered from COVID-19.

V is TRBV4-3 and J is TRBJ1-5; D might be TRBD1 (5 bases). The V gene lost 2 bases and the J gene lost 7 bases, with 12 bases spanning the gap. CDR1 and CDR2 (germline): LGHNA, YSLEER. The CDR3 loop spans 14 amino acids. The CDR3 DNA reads TGCGCCAGCAGCCAAAGACGGGGGAACCAGCCCCAGCATTTT. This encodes CASSQRRGNQPQHF.

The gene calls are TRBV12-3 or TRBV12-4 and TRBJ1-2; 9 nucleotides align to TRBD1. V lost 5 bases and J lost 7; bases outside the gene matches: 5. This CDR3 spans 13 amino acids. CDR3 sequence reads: CASSRTGGSGYTF. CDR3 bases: TGTGCCAGCAGTCGAACAGGGGGCAGTGGCTACACCTTC.

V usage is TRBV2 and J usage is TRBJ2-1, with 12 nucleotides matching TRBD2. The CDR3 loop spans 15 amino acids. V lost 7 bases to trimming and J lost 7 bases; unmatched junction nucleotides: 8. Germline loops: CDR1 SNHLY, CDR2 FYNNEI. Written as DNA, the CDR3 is TGTGCCAGCAAAGGGTACACTAGCGGGAGGAATGAGCAGTTCTTC. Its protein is CASKGYTSGRNEQFF.

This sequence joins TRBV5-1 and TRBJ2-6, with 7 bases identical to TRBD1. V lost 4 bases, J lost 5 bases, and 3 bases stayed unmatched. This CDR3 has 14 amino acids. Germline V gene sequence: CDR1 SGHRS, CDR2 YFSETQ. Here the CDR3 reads CASSGGQRANVLTF. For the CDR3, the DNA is TGCGCCAGCAGCGGGGGACAGAGGGCCAACGTCCTGACTTTC.

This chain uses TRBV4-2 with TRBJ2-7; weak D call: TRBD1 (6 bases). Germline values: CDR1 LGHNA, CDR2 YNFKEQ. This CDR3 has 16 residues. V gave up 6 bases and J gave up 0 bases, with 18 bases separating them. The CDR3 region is CASRSVGDRRSYEQYF. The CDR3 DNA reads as TGTGCCAGCAGATCCGTCGGTGACAGGCGCTCCTACGAGCAGTACTTC.

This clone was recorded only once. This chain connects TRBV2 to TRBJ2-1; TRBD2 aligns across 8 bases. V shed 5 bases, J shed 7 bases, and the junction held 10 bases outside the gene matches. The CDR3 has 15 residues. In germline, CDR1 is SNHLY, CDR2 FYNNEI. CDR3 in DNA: TGTGCCAGCAGTAGTAGCGGGGACCTTCGGAATGAGCAGTTCTTC. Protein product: CASSSSGDLRNEQFF.

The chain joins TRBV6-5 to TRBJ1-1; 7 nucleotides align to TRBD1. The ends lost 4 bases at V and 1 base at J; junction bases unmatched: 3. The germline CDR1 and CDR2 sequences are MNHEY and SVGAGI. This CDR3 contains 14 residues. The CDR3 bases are TGTGCCAGCAGTTCAGGACAGGCGAACACTGAAGCTTTCTTT. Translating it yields CASSSGQANTEAFF.

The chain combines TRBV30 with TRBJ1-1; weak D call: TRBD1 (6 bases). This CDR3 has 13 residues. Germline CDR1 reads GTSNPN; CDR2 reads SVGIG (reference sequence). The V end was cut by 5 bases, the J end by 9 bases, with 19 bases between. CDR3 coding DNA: TGTGCCTGGTGTCAATCCGGACAGACCAAAGCTTTCTTT. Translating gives CAWCQSGQTKAFF.

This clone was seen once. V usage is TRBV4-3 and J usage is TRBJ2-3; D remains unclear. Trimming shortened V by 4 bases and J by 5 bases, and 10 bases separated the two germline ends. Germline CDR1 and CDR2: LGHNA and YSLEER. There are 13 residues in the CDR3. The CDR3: CASSPRPGDTQYF. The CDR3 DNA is TGCGCCAGCAGCCCACGACCGGGAGATACGCAGTATTTT.

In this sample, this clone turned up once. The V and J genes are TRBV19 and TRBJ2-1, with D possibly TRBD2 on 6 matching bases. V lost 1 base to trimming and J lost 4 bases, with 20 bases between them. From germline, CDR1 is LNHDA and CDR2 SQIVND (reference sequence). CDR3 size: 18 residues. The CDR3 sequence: CASSIVGVPHGTYNEQFF. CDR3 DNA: TGTGCCAGTAGTATAGTAGGGGTTCCTCACGGGACTTACAATGAGCAGTTCTTC.

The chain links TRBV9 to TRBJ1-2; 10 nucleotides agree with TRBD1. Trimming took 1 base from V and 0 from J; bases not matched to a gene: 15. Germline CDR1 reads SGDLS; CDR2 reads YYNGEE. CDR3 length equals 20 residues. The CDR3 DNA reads TGTGCCAGCAGCGTATTAGGGCCCCGGGACAGGGGACCTCCTAACTATGGCTACACCTTC. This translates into CASSVLGPRDRGPPNYGYTF.

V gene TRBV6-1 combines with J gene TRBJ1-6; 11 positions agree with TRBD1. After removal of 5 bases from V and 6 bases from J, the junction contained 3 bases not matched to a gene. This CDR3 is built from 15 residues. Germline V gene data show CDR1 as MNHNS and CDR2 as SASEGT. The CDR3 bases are TGTGCCAGCAGTCTCGGGACAGGGGGTAATTCACCCCTCCACTTT. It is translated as CASSLGTGGNSPLHF.

The CDR3 spells CASSVNSNSPLHF. The CDR3 region has the DNA TGTGCCAGCAGCGTTAACAGCAATTCACCCCTCCACTTT. J is TRBJ1-6 and V is TRBV11-2; no definite D call. V was cut by 5 bases and J by 7 bases, with 9 bases left in between. The CDR3 length is 13 residues. CDR1 is SGHAT and CDR2 is FQNNGV in the germline V gene.

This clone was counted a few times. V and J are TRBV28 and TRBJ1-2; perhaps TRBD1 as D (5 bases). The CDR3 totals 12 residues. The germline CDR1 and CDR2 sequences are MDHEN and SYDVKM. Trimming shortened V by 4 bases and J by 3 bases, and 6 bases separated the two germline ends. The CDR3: CASSSGDYGYTF. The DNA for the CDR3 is TGTGCCAGCAGTTCGGGGGACTATGGCTACACCTTC.